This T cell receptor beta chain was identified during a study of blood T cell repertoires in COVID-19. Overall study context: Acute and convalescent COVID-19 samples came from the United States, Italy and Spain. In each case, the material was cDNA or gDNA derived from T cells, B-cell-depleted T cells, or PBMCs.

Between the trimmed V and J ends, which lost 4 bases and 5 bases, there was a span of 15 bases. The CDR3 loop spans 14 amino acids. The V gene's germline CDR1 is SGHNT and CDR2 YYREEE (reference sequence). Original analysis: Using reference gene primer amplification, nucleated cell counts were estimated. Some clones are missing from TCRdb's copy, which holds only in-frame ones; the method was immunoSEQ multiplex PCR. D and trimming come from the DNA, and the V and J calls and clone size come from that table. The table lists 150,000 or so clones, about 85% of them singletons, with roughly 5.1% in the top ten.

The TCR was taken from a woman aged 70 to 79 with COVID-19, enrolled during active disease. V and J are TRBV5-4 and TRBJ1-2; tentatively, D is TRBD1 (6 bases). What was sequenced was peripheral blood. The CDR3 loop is CASSPRTEGYGYTF. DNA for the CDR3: TGTGCCAGCAGCCCACGGACAGAGGGGTATGGCTACACCTTC.